The clone carrying this TCR beta chain turned up a few times. The antigen is undetermined. The entry originates in a study of T cell repertoires in cytomegalovirus infection. At the level of the study: Evidence of both CMV infection and a matching HLA type came from public TCR beta signatures. Overall study findings and caveats: HLA-C-restricted CMV-specific TCR beta clonotypes prevailed in the ex vivo response.

TCRdb recomputed calls from the reads with MiXCR, one row per CDR3 protein. This sample has approximately 730,000 distinct CDR3 sequences, with 25% to 35% found just once. Trimming at V came to 5 bases and at J to 7 bases, leaving 11 bases not matched to a gene. The CDR3 is 15 amino acids. The germline CDR1 and CDR2 sequences are SGHTA and FQGTGA. V gene TRBV7-3 combines with J gene TRBJ2-3; 8 positions match TRBD2. Sequenced here: cultured CD8+ T cells from PBMCs, sampled from culture after CMV antigen stimulation. The receptor's source is a human donor in good health (CMV status not recorded). Some clones in this sample may be carry-over from other donors' samples. The CDR3 sequence: CASSPPGGDQHTQYF. The CDR3 DNA reads as TGTGCCAGCAGCCCGCCGGGGGGGGATCAACATACGCAGTATTTT.